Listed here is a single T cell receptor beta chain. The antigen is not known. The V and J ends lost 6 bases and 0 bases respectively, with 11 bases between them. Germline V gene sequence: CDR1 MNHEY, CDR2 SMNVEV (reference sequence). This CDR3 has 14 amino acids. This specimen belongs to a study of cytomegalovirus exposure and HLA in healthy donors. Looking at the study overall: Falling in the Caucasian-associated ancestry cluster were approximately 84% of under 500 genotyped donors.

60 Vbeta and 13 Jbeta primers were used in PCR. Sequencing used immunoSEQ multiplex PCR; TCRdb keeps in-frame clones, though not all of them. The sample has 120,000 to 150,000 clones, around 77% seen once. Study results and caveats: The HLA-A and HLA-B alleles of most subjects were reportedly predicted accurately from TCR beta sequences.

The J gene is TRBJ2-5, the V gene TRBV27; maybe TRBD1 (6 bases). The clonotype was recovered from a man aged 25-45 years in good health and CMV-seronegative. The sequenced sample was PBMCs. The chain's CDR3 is CASRARGYQETQYF. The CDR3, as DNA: TGTGCCAGCAGGGCGAGGGGGTACCAAGAGACCCAGTACTTC.